The T cell receptor beta chain under discussion was sequenced for a study of T cells in Graves' hyperthyroidism and ophthalmopathy. Study observations and caveats: Ophthalmopathy was predicted by the model a median of about 6.5 months ahead of onset.

CDR1 LGHNA and CDR2 YNFKEQ come from the germline V gene. V was pared by 0 bases and J by 0 bases, with 13 bases of the junction left unmatched. The CDR3 runs 20 residues. The CDR3 regions of TCR beta were amplified from RNA transcripts. HTBI primers were used for first-round RT-PCR of the TCR CDR3. TCRdb recomputed calls from the multiplex PCR reads with MiXCR, one row per CDR3 protein. The table records some 560,000 distinct CDR3 sequences, around 13% of them present only once. Aged 18 to 65, the patients had hyperthyroidism that was newly diagnosed and had lasted under 2 months. As for this clonotype: Its antigen is as yet unknown.

J is TRBJ1-4 and V is TRBV4-2; 7 bases align to TRBD1. The origin of this receptor is a woman aged 40 to 50 with Graves' hyperthyroidism. Sequenced material: blood. CDR3 in DNA: TGTGCCAGCAGCCAAGATTCTCGGGACAGTTTCTTTGCAACTAATGAAAAACTGTTTTTT. Translated, it gives CASSQDSRDSFFATNEKLFF.